This T cell receptor (beta chain) was sequenced during a study of blood T cell repertoires in COVID-19. Study-level information: Sites in the United States, Italy and Spain provided acute and convalescent COVID-19 samples. Sources were T cells, B-cell-depleted T cells, or PBMCs; the material itself was cDNA or gDNA.

In the original analysis: Quantification of nucleated cells was approximated via reference gene primer amplification. The table came from immunoSEQ multiplex PCR; TCRdb's copy has only in-frame clones and leaves some out. V and J calls and clone size are given by that table; D and trimming were obtained from the DNA. This repertoire shows tens of thousands of clones, about 70% found once; its top ten account for 28%. This CDR3 has 12 residues. The trim removed 4 bases at V and 13 bases at J, leaving 7 bases unmatched. The V gene's germline CDR1 is MNHNY and CDR2 SVGAGI (reference sequence). The rearrangement uses TRBV6-6 and TRBJ1-2; TRBD1 matches 9 bases. Material for sequencing was peripheral blood. This clonotype originated in a woman of 80 years or more with active or convalescent COVID-19. Written as DNA, the CDR3 is TGTGCCAGCAGTTCTACAGGGGGCTCTGCCACCTTC. Amino acids: CASSSTGGSATF.